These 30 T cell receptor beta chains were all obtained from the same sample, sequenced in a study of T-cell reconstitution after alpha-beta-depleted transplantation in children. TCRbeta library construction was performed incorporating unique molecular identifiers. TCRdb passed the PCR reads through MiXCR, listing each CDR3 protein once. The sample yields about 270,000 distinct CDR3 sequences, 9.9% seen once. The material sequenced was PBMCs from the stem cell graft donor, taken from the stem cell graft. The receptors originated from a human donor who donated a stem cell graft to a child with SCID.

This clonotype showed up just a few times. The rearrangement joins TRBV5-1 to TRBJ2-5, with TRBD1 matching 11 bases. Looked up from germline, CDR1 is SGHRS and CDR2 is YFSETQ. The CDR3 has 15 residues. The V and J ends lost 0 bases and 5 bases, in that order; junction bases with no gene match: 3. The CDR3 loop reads CASSLGTGGLETQYF. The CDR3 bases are TGCGCCAGCAGCTTGGGGACAGGGGGCTTGGAGACCCAGTACTTC.

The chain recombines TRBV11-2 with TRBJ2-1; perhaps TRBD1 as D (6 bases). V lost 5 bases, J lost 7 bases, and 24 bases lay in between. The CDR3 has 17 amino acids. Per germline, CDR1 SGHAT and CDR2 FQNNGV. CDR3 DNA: TGTGCCAGCAGCCCTACGATCGGACAGTGGGCAAGGAATGAGCAGTTCTTC. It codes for CASSPTIGQWARNEQFF. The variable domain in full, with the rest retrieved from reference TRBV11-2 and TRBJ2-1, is EAGVAQSPRYKIIEKRQSVAFWCNPISGHATLYWYQQILGQGPKLLIQFQNNGVVDDSQLPKDRFSAERLKGVDSTLKIQPAKLEDSAVYLCASSPTIGQWARNEQFFGPGTRLTVL.

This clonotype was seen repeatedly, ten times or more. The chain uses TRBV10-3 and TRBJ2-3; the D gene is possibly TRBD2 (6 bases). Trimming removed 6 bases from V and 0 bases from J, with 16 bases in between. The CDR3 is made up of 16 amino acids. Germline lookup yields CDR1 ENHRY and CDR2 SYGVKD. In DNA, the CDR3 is TGTGCCATCAGGGGGGAGGCCCCATATAGCACAGATACGCAGTATTTT. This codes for CAIRGEAPYSTDTQYF.

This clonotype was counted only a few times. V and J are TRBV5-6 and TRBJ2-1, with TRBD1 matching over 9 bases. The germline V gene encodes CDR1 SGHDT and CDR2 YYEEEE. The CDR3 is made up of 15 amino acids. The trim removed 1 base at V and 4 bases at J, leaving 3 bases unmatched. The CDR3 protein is CASSLPGTGYNEQFF. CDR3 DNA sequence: TGTGCCAGCAGCTTGCCCGGGACAGGGTACAATGAGCAGTTCTTC.

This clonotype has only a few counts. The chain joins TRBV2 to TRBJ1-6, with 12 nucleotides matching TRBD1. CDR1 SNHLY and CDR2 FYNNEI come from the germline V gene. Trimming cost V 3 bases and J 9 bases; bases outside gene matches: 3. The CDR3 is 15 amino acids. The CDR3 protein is CASSDPGQGASPLHF. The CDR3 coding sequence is TGTGCCAGCAGTGATCCGGGACAGGGGGCTTCACCCCTCCACTTT.

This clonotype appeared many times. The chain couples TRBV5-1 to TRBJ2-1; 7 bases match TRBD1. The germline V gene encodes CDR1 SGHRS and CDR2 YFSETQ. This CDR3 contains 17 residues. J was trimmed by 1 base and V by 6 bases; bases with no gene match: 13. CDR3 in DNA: TGCGCCAGCAAAACATCGGGACAGCGTTCTTCCTACAATGAGCAGTTCTTC. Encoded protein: CASKTSGQRSSYNEQFF.

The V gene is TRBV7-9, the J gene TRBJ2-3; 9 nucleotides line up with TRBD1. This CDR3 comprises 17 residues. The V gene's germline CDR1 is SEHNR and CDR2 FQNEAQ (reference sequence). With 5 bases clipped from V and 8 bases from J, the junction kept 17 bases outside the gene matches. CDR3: CASSATDRGMHRVTQYF. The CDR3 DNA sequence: TGTGCCAGCAGCGCTACGGACAGGGGAATGCACAGGGTTACGCAGTATTTT.

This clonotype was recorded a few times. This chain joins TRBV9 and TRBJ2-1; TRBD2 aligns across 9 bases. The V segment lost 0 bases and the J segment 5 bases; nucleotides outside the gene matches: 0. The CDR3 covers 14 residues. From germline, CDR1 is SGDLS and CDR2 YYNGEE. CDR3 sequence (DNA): TGTGCCAGCAGCGTAGGCGGGGGGGACAATGAGCAGTTCTTC. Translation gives CASSVGGGDNEQFF.

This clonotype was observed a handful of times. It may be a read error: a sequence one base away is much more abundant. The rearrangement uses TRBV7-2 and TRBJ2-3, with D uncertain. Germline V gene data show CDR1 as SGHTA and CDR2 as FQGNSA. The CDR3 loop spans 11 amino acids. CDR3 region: CATSLSDTQYF. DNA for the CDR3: TGTGCCACCAGCTTATCAGATACGCAGTATTTT.

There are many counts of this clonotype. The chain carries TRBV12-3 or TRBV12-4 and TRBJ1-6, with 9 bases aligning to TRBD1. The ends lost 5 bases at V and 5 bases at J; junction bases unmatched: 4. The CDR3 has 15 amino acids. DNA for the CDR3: TGTGCCAGCAGTCTAAGACAGGGGGATAATTCACCCCTCCACTTT. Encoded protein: CASSLRQGDNSPLHF.

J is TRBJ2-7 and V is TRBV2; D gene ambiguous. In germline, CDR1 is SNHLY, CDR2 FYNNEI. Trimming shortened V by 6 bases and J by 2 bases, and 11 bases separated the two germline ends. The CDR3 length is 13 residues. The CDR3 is CASRELGTYEQYF. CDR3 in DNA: TGTGCCAGCAGGGAGTTGGGAACCTACGAGCAGTACTTC.

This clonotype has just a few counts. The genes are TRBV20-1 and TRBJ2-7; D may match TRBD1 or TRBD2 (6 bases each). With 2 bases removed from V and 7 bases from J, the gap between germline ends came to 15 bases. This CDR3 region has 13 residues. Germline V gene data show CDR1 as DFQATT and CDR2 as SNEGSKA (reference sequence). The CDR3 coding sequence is TGCAGTGCTAGAACCCCGGGGGCCTGGGAGCAGTACTTC. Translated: CSARTPGAWEQYF.

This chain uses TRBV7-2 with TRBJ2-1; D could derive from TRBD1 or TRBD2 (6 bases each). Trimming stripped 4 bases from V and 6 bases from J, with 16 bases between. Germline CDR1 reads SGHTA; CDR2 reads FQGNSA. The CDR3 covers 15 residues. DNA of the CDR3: TGTGCCAGCAGCTACGGGACTCGAGGGGGCAATGAGCAGTTCTTC. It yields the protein CASSYGTRGGNEQFF.

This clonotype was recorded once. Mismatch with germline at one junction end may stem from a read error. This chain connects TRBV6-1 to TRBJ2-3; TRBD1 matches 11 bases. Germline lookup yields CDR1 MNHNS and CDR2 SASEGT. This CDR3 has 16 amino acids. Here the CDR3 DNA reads TGTGCCTGCAGTCGGGGGACAGGGGGATTCACAGATACGCAGTATTTT. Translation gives CACSRGTGGFTDTQYF.

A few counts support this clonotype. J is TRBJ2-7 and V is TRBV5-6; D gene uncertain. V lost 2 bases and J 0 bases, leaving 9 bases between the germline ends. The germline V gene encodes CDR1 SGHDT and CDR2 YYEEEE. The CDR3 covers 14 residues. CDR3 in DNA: TGTGCCAGCAGCTTTGCAGTTTACTCCTACGAGCAGTACTTC. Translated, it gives CASSFAVYSYEQYF.

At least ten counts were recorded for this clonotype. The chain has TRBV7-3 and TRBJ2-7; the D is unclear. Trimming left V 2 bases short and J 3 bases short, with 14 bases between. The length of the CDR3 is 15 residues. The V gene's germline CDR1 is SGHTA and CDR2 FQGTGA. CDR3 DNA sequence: TGTGCCAGCAGCTTATTCCCCGGTGGGGTCTACGAGCAGTACTTC. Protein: CASSLFPGGVYEQYF.

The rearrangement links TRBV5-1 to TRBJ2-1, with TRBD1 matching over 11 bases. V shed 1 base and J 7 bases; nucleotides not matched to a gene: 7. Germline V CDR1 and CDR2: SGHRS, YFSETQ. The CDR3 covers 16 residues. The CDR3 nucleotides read TGCGCCAGCAGCTTGCTCGGACAGGGGGCTGGGAATGAGCAGTTCTTC. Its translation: CASSLLGQGAGNEQFF.

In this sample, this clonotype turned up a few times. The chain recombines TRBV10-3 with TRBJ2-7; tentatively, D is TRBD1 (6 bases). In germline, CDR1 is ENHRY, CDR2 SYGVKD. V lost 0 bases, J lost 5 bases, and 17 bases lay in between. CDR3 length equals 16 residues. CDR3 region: CAISESRGPSPNEQYF. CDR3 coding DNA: TGTGCCATCAGTGAGTCCAGGGGCCCCTCTCCCAACGAGCAGTACTTC.

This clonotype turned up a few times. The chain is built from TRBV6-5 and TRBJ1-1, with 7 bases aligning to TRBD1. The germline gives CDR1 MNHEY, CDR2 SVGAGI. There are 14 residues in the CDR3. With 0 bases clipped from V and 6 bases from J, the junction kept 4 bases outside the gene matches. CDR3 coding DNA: TGTGCCAGCAGTTACTCAGACAGGGTCTCTGAAGCTTTCTTT. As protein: CASSYSDRVSEAFF.

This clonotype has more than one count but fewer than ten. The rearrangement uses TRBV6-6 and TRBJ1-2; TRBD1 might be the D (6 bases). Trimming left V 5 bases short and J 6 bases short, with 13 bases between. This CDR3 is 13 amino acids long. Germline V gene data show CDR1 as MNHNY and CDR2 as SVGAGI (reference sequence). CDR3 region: CASSNLQGNGYTF. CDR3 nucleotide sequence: TGTGCCAGCAGTAACCTACAGGGAAATGGCTACACCTTC.

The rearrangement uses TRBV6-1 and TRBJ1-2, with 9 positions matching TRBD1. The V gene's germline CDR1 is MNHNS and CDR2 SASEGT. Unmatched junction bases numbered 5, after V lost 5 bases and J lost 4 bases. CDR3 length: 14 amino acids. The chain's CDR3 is CASSPGTGTYGYTF. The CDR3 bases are TGTGCCAGCAGTCCGGGGACAGGGACCTATGGCTACACCTTC.

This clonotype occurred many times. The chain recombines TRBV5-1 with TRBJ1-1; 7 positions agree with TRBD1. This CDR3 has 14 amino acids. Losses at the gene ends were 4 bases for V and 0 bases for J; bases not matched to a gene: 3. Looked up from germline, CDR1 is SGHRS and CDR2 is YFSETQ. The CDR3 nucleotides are TGCGCCAGCAGCGGGGGACAGTTGAACACTGAAGCTTTCTTT. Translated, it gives CASSGGQLNTEAFF.

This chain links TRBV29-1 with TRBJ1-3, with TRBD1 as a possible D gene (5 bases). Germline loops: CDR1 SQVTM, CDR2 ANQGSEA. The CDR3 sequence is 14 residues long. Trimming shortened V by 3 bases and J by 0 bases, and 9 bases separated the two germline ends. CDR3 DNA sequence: TGCAGCGTTGATATGGGGACCTCTGGAAACACCATATATTTT. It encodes CSVDMGTSGNTIYF.

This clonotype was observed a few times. CDR3: CASTGQGYTGELFF. Here the CDR3 DNA reads TGTGCCAGCACGGGACAGGGATACACCGGGGAGCTGTTTTTT. The chain employs TRBV25-1 and TRBJ2-2; 9 bases map to TRBD1. V shed 7 bases and J 3 bases; nucleotides not matched to a gene: 3. This CDR3 is 14 amino acids long. Germline V gene sequence: CDR1 MGHDK, CDR2 SYGVNS.

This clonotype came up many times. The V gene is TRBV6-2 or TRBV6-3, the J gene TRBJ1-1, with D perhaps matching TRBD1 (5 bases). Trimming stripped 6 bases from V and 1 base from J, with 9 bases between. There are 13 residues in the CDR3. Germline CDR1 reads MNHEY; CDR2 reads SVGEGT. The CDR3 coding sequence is TGTGCCAGCAGGCGGGACCAGAACACTGAAGCTTTCTTT. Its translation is CASRRDQNTEAFF.

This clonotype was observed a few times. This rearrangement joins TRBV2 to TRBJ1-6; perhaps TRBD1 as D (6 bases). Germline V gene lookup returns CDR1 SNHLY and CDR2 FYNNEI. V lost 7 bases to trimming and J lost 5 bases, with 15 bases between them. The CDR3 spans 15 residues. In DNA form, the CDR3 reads TGTGCCAGCACCACAACTACAGGGAATAATTCACCCCTCCACTTT. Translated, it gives CASTTTTGNNSPLHF.

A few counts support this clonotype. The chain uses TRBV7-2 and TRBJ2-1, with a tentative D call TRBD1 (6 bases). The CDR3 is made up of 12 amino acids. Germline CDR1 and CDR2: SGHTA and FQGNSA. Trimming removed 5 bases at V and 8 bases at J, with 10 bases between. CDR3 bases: TGTGCCAGCAGCATAGGGACATATGAGCAGTTCTTC. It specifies CASSIGTYEQFF.

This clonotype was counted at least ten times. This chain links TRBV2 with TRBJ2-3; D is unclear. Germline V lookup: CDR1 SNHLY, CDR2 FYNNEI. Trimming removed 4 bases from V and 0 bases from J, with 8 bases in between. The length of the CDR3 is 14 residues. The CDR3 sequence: CASSAETSTDTQYF. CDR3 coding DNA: TGTGCCAGCAGTGCTGAGACGAGCACAGATACGCAGTATTTT. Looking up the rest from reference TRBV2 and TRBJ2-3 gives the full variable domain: EPEVTQTPSHQVTQMGQEVILRCVPISNHLYFYWYRQILGQKVEFLVSFYNNEISEKSEIFDDQFSVERPDGSNFTLKIRSTKLEDSAMYFCASSAETSTDTQYFGPGTRLTVL.

CDR3 sequence reads: CASSAQTGSGKKLFF. CDR3 bases: TGCGCCAGCAGCGCCCAGACAGGGTCCGGTAAAAAACTGTTTTTT. V usage is TRBV5-1 and J usage is TRBJ1-4; 7 nucleotides align to TRBD1. Looked up from germline, CDR1 is SGHRS and CDR2 is YFSETQ. V shed 4 bases, J shed 9 bases, and the junction held 12 bases outside the gene matches. The CDR3 runs 15 residues.

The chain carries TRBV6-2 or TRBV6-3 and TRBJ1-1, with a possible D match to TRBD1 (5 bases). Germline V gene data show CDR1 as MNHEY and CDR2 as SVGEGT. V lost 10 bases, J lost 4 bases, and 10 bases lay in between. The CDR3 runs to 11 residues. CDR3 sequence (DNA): TGTGCCATTGCCGGGGGCACTGAAGCTTTCTTT. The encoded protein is CAIAGGTEAFF.